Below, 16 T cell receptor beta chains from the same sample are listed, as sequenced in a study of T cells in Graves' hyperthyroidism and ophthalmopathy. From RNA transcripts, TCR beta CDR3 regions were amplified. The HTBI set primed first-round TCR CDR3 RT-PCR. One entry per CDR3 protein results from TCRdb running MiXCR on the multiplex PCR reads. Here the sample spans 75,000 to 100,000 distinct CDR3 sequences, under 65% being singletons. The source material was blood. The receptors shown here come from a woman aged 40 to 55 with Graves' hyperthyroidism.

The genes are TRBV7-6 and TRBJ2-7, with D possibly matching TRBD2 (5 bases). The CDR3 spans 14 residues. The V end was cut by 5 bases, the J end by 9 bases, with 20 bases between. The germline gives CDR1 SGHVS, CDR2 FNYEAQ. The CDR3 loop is CASSHGPAGGRQYF. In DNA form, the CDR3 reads TGTGCCAGCAGCCACGGTCCGGCAGGAGGAAGGCAGTACTTC.

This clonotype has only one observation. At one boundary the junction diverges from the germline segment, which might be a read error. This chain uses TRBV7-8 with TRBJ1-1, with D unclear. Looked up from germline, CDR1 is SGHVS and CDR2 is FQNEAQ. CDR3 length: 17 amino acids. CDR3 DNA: TGTGCCAGCAGCTTAAGATCCCCTTATAACCCGAACACTGGAGCTTTCTTT. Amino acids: CASSLRSPYNPNTGAFF.

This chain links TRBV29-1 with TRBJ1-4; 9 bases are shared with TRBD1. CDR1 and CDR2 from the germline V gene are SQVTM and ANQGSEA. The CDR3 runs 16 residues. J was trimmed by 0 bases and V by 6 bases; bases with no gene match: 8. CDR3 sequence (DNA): TGCAGCGTAGGAACAGGGGGCGTAGCAACTAATGAAAAACTGTTTTTT. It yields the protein CSVGTGGVATNEKLFF.

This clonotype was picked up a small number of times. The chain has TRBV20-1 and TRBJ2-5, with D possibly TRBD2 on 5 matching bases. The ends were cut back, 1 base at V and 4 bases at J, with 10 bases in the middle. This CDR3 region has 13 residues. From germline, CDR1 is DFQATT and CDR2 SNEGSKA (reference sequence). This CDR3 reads CSARGIARETQYF. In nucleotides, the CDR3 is TGCAGTGCTAGAGGCATAGCGAGAGAGACCCAGTACTTC.

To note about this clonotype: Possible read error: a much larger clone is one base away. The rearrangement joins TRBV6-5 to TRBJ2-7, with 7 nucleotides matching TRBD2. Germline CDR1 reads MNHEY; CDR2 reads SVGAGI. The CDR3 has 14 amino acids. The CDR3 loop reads CASSYSGTTYERYF. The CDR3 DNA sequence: TGTGCCAGCAGTTACAGTGGGACTACCTACGAGCGGTACTTC.

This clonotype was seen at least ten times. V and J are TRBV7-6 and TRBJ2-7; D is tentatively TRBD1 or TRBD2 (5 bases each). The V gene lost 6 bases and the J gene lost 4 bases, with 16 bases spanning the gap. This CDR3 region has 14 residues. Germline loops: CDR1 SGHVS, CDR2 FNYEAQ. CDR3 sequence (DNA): TGTGCCAGCAGTTCCGGGACGGAGCAATACGAGCAGTACTTC. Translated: CASSSGTEQYEQYF.

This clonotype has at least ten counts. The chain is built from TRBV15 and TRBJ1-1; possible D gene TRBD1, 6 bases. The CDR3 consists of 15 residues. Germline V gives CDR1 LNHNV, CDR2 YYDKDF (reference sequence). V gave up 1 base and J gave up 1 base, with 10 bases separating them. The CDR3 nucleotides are TGTGCCACCAGCAGAGGCGTCAGGGGGAACACTGAAGCTTTCTTT. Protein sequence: CATSRGVRGNTEAFF.

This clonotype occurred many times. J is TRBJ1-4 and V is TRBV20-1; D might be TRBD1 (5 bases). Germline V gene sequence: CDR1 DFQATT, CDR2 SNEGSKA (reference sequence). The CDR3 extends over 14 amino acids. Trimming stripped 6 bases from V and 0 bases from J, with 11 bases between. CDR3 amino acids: CSASGFATNEKLFF. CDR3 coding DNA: TGCAGTGCCTCAGGGTTTGCAACTAATGAAAAACTGTTTTTT.

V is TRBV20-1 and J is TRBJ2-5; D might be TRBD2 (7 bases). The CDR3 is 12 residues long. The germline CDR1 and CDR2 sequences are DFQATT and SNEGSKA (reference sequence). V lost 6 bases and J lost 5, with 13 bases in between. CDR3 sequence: CSAGEGDETQYF. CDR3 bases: TGCAGTGCCGGGGAGGGGGACGAGACCCAGTACTTC.

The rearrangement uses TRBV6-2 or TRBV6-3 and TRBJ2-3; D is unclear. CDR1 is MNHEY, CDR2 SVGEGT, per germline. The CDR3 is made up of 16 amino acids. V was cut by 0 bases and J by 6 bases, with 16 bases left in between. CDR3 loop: CASSYSGKVIPDTQYF. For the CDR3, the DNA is TGTGCCAGCAGTTACTCAGGGAAAGTTATACCGGATACGCAGTATTTT.

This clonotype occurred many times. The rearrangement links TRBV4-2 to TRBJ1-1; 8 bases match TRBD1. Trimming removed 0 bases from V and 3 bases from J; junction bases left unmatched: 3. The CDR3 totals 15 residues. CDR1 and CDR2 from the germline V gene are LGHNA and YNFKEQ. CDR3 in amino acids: CASSQEQGVYTEAFF. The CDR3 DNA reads TGTGCCAGCAGCCAAGAACAGGGGGTCTACACTGAAGCTTTCTTT.

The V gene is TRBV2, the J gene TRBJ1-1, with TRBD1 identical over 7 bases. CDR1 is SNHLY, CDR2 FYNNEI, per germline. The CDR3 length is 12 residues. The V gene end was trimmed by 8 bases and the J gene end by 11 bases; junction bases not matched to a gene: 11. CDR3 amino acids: CASPLGQAGAFF. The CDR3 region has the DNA TGTGCCAGCCCCCTCGGACAGGCTGGGGCTTTCTTT.

This CDR3 reads CASRQGDSPQHF. For the CDR3, the DNA is TGTGCCAGTAGACAGGGCGATTCACCCCAGCATTTT. This chain links TRBV6-5 with TRBJ1-5; 7 bases are a match to TRBD1. The CDR3 runs to 12 residues. V shed 9 bases, J shed 10 bases, and the junction held 9 bases outside the gene matches. Germline V gene sequence: CDR1 MNHEY, CDR2 SVGAGI.

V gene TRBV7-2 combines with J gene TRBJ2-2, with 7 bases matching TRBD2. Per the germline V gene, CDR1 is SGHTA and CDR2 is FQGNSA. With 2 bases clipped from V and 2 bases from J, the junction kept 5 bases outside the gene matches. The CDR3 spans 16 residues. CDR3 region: CASSLLAESNTGELFF. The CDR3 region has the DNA TGTGCCAGCAGCTTACTAGCGGAAAGCAACACCGGGGAGCTGTTTTTT.

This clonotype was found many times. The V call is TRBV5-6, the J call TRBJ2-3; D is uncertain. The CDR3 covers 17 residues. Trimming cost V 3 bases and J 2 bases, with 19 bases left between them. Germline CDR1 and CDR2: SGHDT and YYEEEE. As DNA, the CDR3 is TGTGCCAGCAGCTCCCTGGCGAATAGGTGGACCACAGATACGCAGTATTTT. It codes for CASSSLANRWTTDTQYF.

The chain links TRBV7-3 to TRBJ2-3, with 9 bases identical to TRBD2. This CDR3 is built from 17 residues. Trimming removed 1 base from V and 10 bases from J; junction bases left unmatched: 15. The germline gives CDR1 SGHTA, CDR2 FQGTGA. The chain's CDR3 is CASSLNPAGGPGNPQYF. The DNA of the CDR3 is TGTGCCAGCAGCTTAAACCCCGCGGGAGGGCCAGGAAATCCGCAGTATTTT. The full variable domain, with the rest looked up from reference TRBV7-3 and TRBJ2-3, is GAGVSQTPSNKVTEKGKYVELRCDPISGHTALYWYRQSLGQGPEFLIYFQGTGAADDSGLPNDRFFAVRPEGSVSTLKIQRTERGDSAVYLCASSLNPAGGPGNPQYFGPGTRLTVL.